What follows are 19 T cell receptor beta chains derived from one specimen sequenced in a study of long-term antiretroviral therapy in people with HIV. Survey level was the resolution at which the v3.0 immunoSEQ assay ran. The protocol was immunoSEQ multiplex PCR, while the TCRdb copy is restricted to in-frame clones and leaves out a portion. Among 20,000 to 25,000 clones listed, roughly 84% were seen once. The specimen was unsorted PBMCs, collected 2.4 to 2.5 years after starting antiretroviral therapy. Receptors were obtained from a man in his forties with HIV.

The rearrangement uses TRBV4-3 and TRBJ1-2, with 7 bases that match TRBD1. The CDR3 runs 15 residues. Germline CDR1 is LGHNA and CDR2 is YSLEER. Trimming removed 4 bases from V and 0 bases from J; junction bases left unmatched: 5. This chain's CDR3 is CASSPGGPANYGYTF. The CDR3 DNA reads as TGCGCCAGCAGCCCAGGGGGACCGGCTAACTATGGCTACACCTTC.

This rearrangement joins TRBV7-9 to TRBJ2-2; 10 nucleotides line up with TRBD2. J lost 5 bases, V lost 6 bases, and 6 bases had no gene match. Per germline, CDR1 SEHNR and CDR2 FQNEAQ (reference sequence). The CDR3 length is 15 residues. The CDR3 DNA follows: TGTGCCAGCAGGCCCGGGACTAGCGTAACCGGGGAGCTGTTTTTT. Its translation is CASRPGTSVTGELFF.

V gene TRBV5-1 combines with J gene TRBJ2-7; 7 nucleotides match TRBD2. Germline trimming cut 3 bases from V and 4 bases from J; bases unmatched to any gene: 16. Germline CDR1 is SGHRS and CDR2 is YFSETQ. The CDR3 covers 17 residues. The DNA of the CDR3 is TGCGCCAGCAGCTCCGGCTATTGGCGGGGGACTAAGTACGAGCAGTACTTC. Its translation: CASSSGYWRGTKYEQYF.

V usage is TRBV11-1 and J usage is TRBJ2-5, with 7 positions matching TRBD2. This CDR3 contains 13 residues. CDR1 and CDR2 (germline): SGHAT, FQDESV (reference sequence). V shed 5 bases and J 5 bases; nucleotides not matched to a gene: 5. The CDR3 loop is CASSVPGGETQYF. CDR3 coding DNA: TGTGCCAGCAGCGTCCCCGGGGGGGAGACCCAGTACTTC.

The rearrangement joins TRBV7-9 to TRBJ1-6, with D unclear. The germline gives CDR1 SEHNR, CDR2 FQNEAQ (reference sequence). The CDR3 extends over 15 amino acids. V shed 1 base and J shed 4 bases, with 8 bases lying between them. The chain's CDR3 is CASSLEDGYNSPLHF. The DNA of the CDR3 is TGTGCCAGCAGCTTAGAGGACGGATATAATTCACCCCTCCACTTT.

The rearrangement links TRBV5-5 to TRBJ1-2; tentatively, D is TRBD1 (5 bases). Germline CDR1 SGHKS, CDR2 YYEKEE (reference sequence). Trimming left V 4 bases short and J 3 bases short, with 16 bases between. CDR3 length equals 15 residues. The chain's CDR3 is CASSGRGRTDYGYTF. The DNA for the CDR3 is TGTGCCAGCAGCGGGCGGGGCAGGACCGACTATGGCTACACCTTC.

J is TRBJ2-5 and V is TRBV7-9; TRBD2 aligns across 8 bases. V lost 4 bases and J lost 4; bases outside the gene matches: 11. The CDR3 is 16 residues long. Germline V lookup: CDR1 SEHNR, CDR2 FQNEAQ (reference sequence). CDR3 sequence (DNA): TGTGCCAGCAGCTCCAGCGAGCGGGAGAACAGAGAGACCCAGTACTTC. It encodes CASSSSERENRETQYF.

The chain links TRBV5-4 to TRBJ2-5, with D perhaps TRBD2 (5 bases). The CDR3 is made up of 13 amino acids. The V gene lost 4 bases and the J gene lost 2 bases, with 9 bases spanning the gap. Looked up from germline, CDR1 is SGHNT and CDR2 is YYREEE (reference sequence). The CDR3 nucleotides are TGTGCCAGCAGCCATCGGGGACAAGAGACCCAGTACTTC. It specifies CASSHRGQETQYF.

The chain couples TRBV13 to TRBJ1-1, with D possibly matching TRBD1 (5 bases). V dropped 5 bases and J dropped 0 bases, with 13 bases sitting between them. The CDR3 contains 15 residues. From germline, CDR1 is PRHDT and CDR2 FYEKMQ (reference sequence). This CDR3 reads CASSTRQKLNTEAFF. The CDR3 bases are TGTGCCAGCAGCACACGACAGAAGCTGAACACTGAAGCTTTCTTT.

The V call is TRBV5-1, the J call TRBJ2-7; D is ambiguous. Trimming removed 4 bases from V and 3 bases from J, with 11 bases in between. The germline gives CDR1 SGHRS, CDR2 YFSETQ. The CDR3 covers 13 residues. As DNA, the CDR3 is TGCGCCAGCAGCCCGGACGGTTACTACGAGCAGTACTTC. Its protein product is CASSPDGYYEQYF.

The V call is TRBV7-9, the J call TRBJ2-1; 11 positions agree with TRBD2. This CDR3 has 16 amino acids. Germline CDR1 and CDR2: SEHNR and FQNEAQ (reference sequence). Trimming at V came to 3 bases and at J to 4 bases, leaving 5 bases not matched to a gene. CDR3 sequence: CASSFSSGGLYNEQFF. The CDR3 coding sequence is TGTGCCAGCAGCTTCTCTAGCGGGGGGCTTTACAATGAGCAGTTCTTC.

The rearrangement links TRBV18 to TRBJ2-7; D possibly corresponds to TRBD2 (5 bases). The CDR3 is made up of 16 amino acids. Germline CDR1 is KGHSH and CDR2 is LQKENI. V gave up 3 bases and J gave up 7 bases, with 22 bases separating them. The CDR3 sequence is CASSPPSGKEKWEQYF. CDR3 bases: TGTGCCAGCTCACCCCCCTCGGGAAAGGAGAAATGGGAGCAGTACTTC.

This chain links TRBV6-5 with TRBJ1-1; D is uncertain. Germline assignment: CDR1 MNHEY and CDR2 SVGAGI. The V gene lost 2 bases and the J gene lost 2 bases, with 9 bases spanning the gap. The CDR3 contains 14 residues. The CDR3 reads CASSYNEGNTEAFF. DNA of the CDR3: TGTGCCAGCAGTTACAACGAGGGAAACACTGAAGCTTTCTTT.

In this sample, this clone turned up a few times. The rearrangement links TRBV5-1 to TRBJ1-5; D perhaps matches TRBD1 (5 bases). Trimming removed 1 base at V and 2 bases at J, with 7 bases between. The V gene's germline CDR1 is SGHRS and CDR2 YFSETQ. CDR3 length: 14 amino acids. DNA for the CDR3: TGCGCCAGCAGCTTGATAGGGGGCAATCAGCCCCAGCATTTT. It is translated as CASSLIGGNQPQHF.

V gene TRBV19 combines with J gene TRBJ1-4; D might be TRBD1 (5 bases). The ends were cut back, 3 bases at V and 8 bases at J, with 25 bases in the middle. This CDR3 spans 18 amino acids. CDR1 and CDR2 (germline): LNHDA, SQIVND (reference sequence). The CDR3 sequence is CASSITRGGPNWDEKLFF. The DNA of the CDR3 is TGTGCCAGTAGTATTACTCGGGGTGGACCTAATTGGGACGAAAAACTGTTTTTT.

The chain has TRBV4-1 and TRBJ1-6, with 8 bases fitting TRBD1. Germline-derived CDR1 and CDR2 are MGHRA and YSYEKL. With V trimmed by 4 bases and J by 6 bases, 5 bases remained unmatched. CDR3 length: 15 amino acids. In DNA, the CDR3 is TGCGCCAGCAGCCTCCTGACAGGGGCTAATTCACCCCTCCACTTT. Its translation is CASSLLTGANSPLHF.

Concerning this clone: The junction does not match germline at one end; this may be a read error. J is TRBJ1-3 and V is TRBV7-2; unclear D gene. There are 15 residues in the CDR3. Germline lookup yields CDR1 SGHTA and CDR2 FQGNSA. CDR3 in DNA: TGTGCCAGCAGCATAGCCAGCTTCTCTGGAAACACCATATATTTT. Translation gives CASSIASFSGNTIYF.

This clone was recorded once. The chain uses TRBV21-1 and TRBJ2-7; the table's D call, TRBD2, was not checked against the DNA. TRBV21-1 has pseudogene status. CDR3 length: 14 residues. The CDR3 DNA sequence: TGTGCCAGCAGCAAAGTTGGGAGCTCCTACGAGCAGTACTTC. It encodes CASSKVGSSYEQYF.

The CDR3 region is CASNGVGEKLFF. CDR3 DNA sequence: TGTGCCAGTAACGGGGTCGGGGAAAAACTGTTTTTT. The V gene is TRBV19, the J gene TRBJ1-4; D is unclear. The CDR3 extends over 12 amino acids. V was cut by 7 bases and J by 8 bases, with 11 bases left in between. The germline CDR1 and CDR2 sequences are LNHDA and SQIVND (reference sequence). Full variable domain (missing parts from reference TRBV19 and TRBJ1-4): DGGITQSPKYLFRKEGQNVTLSCEQNLNHDAMYWYRQDPGQGLRLIYYSQIVNDFQKGDIAEGYSVSREKKESFPLTVTSAQKNPTAFYLCASNGVGEKLFFGSGTQLSVL.